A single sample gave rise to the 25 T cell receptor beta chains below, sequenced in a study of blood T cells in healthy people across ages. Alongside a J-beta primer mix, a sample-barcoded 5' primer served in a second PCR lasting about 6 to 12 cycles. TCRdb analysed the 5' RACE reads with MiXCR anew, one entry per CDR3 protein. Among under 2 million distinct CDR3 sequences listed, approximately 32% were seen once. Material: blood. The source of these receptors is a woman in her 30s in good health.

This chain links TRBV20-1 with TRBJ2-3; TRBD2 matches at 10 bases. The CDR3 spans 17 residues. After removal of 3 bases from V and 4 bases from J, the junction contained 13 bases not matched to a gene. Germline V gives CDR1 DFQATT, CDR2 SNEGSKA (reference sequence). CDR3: CSASQLAGPMGADTQYF. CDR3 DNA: TGCAGTGCTAGCCAACTAGCGGGGCCCATGGGCGCAGATACGCAGTATTTT.

The CDR3 coding sequence is TGTGCCAGCAGTTCCCACCAGGGGACAGGGGGCGGAAAACTGTTTTTT. It encodes CASSSHQGTGGGKLFF. V gene TRBV12-3 or TRBV12-4 combines with J gene TRBJ1-4; 12 bases map to TRBD1. Germline trimming cut 4 bases from V and 10 bases from J; bases unmatched to any gene: 10. The CDR3 loop spans 16 amino acids.

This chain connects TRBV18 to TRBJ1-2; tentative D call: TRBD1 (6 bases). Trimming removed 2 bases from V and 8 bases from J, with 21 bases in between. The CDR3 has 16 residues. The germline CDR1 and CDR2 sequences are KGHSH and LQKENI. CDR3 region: CASSPEGPWTRGGYTF. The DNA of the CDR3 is TGTGCCAGCTCACCAGAAGGGCCTTGGACCAGGGGCGGCTACACCTTC. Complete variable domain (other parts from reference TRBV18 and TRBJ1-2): NAGVMQNPRHLVRRRGQEARLRCSPMKGHSHVYWYRQLPEEGLKFMVYLQKENIIDESGMPKERFSAEFPKEGPSILRIQQVVRGDSAAYFCASSPEGPWTRGGYTFGSGTRLTVV.

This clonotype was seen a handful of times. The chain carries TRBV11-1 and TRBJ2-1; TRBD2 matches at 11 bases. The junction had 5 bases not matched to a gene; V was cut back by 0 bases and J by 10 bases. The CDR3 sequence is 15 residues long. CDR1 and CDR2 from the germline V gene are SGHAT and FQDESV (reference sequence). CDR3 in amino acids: CASSLALAGVQEQFF. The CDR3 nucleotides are TGTGCCAGCAGCTTAGCACTAGCGGGGGTTCAGGAGCAGTTCTTC.

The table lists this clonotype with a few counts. CDR3 coding DNA: TGCGCCAGCAGCTCGGGACTAGACCTTAACAATGAGCAGTTCTTC. Protein: CASSSGLDLNNEQFF. The chain employs TRBV5-1 and TRBJ2-1; 8 bases are a match to TRBD2. The CDR3 is 15 residues long. Germline V gives CDR1 SGHRS, CDR2 YFSETQ. Trimming at V came to 3 bases and at J to 5 bases, leaving 7 bases not matched to a gene.

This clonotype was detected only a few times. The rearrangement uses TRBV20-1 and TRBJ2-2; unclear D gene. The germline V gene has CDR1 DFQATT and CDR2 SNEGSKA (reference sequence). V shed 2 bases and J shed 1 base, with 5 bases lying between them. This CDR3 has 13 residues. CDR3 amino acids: CSARPGNTGELFF. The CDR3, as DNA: TGCAGTGCTAGACCGGGGAACACCGGGGAGCTGTTTTTT.

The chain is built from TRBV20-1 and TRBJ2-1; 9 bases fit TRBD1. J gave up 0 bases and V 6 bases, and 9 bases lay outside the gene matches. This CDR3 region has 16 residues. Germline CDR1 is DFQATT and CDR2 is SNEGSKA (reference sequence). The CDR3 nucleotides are TGCAGTGCCGAGGAGGGGACAGGGAGCTCCTACAATGAGCAGTTCTTC. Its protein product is CSAEEGTGSSYNEQFF.

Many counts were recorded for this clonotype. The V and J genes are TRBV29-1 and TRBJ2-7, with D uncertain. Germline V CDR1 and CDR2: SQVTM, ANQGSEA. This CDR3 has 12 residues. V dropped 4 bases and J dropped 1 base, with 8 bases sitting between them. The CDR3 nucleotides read TGCAGCGTTGGAACAGATTCCTACGAGCAGTACTTC. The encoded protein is CSVGTDSYEQYF.

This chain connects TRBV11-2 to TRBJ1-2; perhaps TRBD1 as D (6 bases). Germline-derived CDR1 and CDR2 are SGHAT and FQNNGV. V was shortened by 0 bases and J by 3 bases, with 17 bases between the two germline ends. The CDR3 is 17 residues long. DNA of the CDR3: TGTGCCAGCAGCTTAGACACCGCCCCCGGGACATACTATGGCTACACCTTC. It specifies CASSLDTAPGTYYGYTF.

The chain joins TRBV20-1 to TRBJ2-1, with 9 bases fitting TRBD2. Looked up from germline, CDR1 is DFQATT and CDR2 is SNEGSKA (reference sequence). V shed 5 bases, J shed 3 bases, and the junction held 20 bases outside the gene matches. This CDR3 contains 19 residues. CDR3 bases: TGCAGTGCTTATTCCGGGACTAGCTTGACAACGTTGGGCTACAATGAGCAGTTCTTC. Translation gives CSAYSGTSLTTLGYNEQFF.

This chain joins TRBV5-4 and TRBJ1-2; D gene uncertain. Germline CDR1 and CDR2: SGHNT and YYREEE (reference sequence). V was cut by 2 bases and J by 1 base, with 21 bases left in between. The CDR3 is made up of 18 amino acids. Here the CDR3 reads CASSFQETPATFNYGYTF. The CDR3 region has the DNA TGTGCCAGCAGCTTTCAGGAAACGCCAGCCACCTTTAACTATGGCTACACCTTC. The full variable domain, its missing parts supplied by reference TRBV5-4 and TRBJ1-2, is ETGVTQSPTHLIKTRGQQVTLRCSSQSGHNTVSWYQQALGQGPQFIFQYYREEENGRGNFPPRFSGLQFPNYSSELNVNALELDDSALYLCASSFQETPATFNYGYTFGSGTRLTVV.

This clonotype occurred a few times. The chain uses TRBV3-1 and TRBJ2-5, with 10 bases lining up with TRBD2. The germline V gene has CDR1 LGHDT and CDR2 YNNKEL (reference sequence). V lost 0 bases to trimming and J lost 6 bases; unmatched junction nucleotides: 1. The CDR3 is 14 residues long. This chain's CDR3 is CASSQDSGGQTQYF. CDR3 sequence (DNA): TGTGCCAGCAGCCAAGATAGCGGGGGGCAGACCCAGTACTTC.

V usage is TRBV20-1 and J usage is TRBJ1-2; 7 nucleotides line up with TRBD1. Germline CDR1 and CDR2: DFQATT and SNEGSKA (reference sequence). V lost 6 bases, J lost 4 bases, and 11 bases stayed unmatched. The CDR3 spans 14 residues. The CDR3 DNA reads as TGCAGTGCAGTGGGGACAGAAAGGAGCTATGGCTACACCTTC. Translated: CSAVGTERSYGYTF.

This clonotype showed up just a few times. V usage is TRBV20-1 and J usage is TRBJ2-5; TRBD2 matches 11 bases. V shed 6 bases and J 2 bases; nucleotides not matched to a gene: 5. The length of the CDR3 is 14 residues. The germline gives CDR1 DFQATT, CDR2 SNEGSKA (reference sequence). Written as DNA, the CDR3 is TGCAGTGCACCTAGCGGGGGGTGGCAAGAGACCCAGTACTTC. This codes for CSAPSGGWQETQYF.

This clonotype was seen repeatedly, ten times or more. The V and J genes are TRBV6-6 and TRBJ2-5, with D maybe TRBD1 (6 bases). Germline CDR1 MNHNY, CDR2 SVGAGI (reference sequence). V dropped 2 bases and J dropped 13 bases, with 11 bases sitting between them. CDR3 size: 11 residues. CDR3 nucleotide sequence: TGTGCCAGCAGTTACGTCCAGGGGTGGTACTTC. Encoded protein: CASSYVQGWYF.

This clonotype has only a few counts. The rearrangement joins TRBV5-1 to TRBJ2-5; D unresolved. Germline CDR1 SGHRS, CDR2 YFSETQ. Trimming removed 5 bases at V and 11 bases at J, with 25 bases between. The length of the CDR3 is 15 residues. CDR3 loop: CASREDGSPSGEQYF. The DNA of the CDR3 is TGCGCCAGCAGGGAAGATGGCTCCCCATCTGGAGAGCAGTACTTC.

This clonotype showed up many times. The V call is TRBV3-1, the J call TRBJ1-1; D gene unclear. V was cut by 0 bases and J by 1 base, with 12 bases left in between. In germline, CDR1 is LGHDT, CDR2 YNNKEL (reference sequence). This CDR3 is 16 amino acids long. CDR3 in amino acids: CASSQEWRISNTEAFF. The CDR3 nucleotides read TGTGCCAGCAGCCAAGAATGGAGAATTTCGAACACTGAAGCTTTCTTT.

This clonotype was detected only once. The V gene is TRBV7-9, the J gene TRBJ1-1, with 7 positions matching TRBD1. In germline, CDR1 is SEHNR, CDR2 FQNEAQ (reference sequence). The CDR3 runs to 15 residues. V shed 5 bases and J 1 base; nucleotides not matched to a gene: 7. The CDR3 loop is CASSQTGRANTEAFF. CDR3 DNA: TGTGCCAGCAGCCAGACAGGGCGGGCGAACACTGAAGCTTTCTTT. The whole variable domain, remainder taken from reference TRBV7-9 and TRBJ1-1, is DTGVSQNPRHKITKRGQNVTFRCDPISEHNRLYWYRQTLGQGPEFLTYFQNEAQLEKSRLLSDRFSAERPKGSFSTLEIQRTEQGDSAMYLCASSQTGRANTEAFFGQGTRLTVV.

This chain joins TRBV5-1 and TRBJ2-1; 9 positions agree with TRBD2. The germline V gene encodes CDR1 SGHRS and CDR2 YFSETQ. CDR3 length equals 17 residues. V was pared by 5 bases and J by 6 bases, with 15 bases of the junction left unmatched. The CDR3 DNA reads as TGCGCCAGCAGAACGGGACTAGCCGCTACCAGAGCCAATGAGCAGTTCTTC. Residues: CASRTGLAATRANEQFF.

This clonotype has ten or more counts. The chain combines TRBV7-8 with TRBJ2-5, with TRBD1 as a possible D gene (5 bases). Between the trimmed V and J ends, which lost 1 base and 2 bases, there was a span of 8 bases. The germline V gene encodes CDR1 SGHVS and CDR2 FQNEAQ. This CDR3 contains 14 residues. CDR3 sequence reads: CASSLDRLQETQYF. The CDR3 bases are TGTGCCAGCAGCTTAGACAGGCTACAAGAGACCCAGTACTTC. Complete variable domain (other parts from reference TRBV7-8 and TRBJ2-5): GAGVSQSPRYKVAKRGQDVALRCDPISGHVSLFWYQQALGQGPEFLTYFQNEAQLDKSGLPSDRFFAERPEGSVSTLKIQRTQQEDSAVYLCASSLDRLQETQYFGPGTRLLVL.

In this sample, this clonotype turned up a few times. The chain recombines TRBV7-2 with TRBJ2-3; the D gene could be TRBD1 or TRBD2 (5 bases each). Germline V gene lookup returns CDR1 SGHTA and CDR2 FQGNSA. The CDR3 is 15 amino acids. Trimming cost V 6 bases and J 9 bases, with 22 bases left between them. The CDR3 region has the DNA TGTGCCAGCAGTCCTAGGGTGGGACCCAGTGGGACGCAGTATTTT. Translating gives CASSPRVGPSGTQYF.

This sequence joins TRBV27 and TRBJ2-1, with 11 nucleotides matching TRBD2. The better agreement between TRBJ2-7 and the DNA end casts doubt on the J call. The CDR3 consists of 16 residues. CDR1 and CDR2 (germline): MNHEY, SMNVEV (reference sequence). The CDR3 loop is CASSPTLAGGGNEQYF. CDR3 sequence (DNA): TGTGCCAGCAGTCCAACTCTAGCGGGAGGAGGCAATGAGCAGTACTTC.

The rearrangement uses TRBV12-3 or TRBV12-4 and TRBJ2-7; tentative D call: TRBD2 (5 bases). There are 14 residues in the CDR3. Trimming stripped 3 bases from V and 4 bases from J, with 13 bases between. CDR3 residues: CASSFSGTQYEQYF. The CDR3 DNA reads TGTGCCAGCAGTTTTTCGGGAACCCAGTACGAGCAGTACTTC.

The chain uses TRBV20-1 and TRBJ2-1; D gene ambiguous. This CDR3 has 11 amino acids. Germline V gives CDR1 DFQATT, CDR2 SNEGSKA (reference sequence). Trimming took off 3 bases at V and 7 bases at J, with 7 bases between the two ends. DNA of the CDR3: TGCAGTGCTAGTACCGGGAATGAGCAGTTCTTC. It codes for CSASTGNEQFF.

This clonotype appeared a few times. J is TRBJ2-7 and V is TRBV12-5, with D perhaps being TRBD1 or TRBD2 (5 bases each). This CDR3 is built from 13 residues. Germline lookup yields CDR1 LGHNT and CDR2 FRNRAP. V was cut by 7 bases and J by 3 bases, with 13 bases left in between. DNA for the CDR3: TGTGCTAGTGCGTGGGGCGAGGGCTACGAGCAGTACTTC. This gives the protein CASAWGEGYEQYF. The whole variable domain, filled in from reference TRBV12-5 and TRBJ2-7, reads DARVTQTPRHKVTEMGQEVTMRCQPILGHNTVFWYRQTMMQGLELLAYFRNRAPLDDSGMPKDRFSAEMPDATLATLKIQPSEPRDSAVYFCASAWGEGYEQYFGPGTRLTVT.